The entry below gives a single T cell receptor beta chain sequence along with its context. This record belongs to a study of blood T cell repertoires in COVID-19. Germline lookup yields CDR1 WSHSY and CDR2 SAAADI. Trimming cost V 1 base and J 6 bases; bases outside gene matches: 6. This CDR3 region has 15 residues. Original analysis: Nucleated cell number was recorded as an estimate derived from reference gene primer amplification. TCRdb's table, derived via immunoSEQ multiplex PCR, lists solely in-frame clones and lacks some. That table supplies the V and J calls and clone size; D and trimming were determined from the DNA. Among about 210,000 clones listed, approximately 87% were seen once.

The sequencing input was peripheral blood. The TCR comes from a woman in her 70s with acute or convalescent COVID-19. The genes are TRBV10-2 and TRBJ1-5, with 7 bases identical to TRBD1. CDR3 in amino acids: CASSELQGGGQPQHF. The CDR3 DNA is TGCGCCAGCAGTGAGTTGCAGGGGGGAGGTCAGCCCCAGCATTTT.